One and the same sample provided the 22 T cell receptor beta chains below, sequenced in a study of neurological immune-mediated disorders. A single record per CDR3 protein comes from TCRdb applying MiXCR to the 5' RACE reads. This table holds roughly 74,000 distinct CDR3 sequences, 5.2% found once. Sequencing was carried out using PBMCs. Receptors were obtained from a young man with multiple sclerosis.

As concerns this clonotype: A much larger clone lies a single base off, so this may be a read error. The V and J genes are TRBV12-3 or TRBV12-4 and TRBJ1-6; no clear D gene. The CDR3 totals 12 residues. The CDR3: CASRADWSPLNF. The CDR3 DNA is TGTGCCAGCAGGGCGGACTGGTCACCCCTCAACTTT.

The table lists this clonotype with a few counts. A single base separates this from a much larger clone, so it may be a read error. The gene calls are TRBV28 and TRBJ2-5; D unclear. The CDR3 runs 12 residues. Deletions cut 7 bases from V and 5 bases from J, with 11 bases between. The V gene's germline CDR1 is MDHEN and CDR2 SYDVKM. Written as DNA, the CDR3 is TGTGCCAGCACCAGAATTAGGGAGACCCAGTACTTC. Protein sequence: CASTRIRETQYF. The variable domain in full, with the rest retrieved from reference TRBV28 and TRBJ2-5, is DVKVTQSSRYLVKRTGEKVFLECVQDMDHENMFWYRQDPGLGLRLIYFSYDVKMKEKGDIPEGYSVSREKKERFSLILESASTNQTSMYLCASTRIRETQYFGPGTRLLVL.

This clonotype came up many times. The V and J genes are TRBV6-6 and TRBJ2-7; possible D gene TRBD2, 5 bases. This CDR3 region has 17 residues. V lost 2 bases and J 7 bases, leaving 24 bases between the germline ends. Germline-derived CDR1 and CDR2 are MNHNY and SVGAGI (reference sequence). CDR3 sequence: CASSYMIRGRNLQEQYF. The CDR3 nucleotides are TGTGCCAGCAGTTACATGATACGAGGGCGAAATCTTCAGGAGCAGTACTTC.

This clonotype has just a few counts. The chain joins TRBV5-1 to TRBJ2-4; 9 bases align to TRBD1. The CDR3 has 14 amino acids. The V and J ends lost 5 bases and 10 bases, in that order; junction bases with no gene match: 10. Germline CDR1 and CDR2: SGHRS and YFSETQ. DNA of the CDR3: TGCGCCAGCAGACTTACAGGGGGCTCGGAAATTCAGTACTTC. Its protein is CASRLTGGSEIQYF.

This clonotype was recorded a few times. The chain links TRBV24-1 to TRBJ1-5; the D is unclear. Per the germline V gene, CDR1 is KGHDR and CDR2 is SFDVKD. The CDR3 loop spans 14 amino acids. Trimming removed 4 bases at V and 5 bases at J, with 11 bases between. The CDR3 protein is CATSDRERDQPQHF. In DNA form, the CDR3 reads TGTGCCACCAGTGACCGGGAAAGGGATCAGCCCCAGCATTTT.

This clonotype showed up just a few times. This clone may be a read error of a much larger clone one base away. J is TRBJ1-2 and V is TRBV29-1, with D possibly matching TRBD1 (5 bases). The germline V gene encodes CDR1 SQVTM and CDR2 ANQGSEA. The CDR3 is 9 amino acids. CDR3: CRVSQAYTF. DNA for the CDR3: TGCAGAGTTTCACAGGCCTACACCTTC.

As to this clonotype: The CDR3 does not end in the conserved phenylalanine or tryptophan, so this is likely a read error. The J gene is TRBJ2-5, the V gene TRBV5-1, with D uncertain. There are 13 residues in the CDR3. CDR1 and CDR2 (germline): SGHRS, YFSETQ. The V end lost 4 bases, the J end lost 0 bases, and 7 bases lay between the germline ends. CDR3 loop: CASSGDDQETQYN. DNA of the CDR3: TGCGCCAGCAGCGGGGATGACCAAGAGACCCAGTACAAC.

There are many counts of this clonotype. The J gene is TRBJ1-1, the V gene TRBV5-1; 7 nucleotides match TRBD1. CDR1 is SGHRS and CDR2 is YFSETQ in the germline V gene. This CDR3 has 15 amino acids. The ends lost 0 bases at V and 0 bases at J; junction bases unmatched: 2. CDR3 in amino acids: CASSLEGGLNTEAFF. The CDR3 DNA reads TGCGCCAGCAGCTTGGAAGGGGGCCTGAACACTGAAGCTTTCTTT.

This clonotype was seen repeatedly, ten times or more. This sequence joins TRBV29-1 and TRBJ1-1; 7 bases are a match to TRBD1. The germline gives CDR1 SQVTM, CDR2 ANQGSEA. After removal of 3 bases from V and 1 base from J, the junction contained 17 bases not matched to a gene. CDR3 length: 18 amino acids. DNA for the CDR3: TGCAGCGTTGATCCAATCCCGGGACAGTCCTCTCGGAACACTGAAGCTTTCTTT. Amino acid sequence: CSVDPIPGQSSRNTEAFF.

This clonotype was counted ten times or more. V gene TRBV9 combines with J gene TRBJ1-1; no firm D call. The germline V gene has CDR1 SGDLS and CDR2 YYNGEE. There are 14 residues in the CDR3. V gave up 0 bases and J gave up 3 bases, with 9 bases separating them. The CDR3 loop is CASSVGGGDTEAFF. CDR3 coding DNA: TGTGCCAGCAGCGTAGGAGGAGGTGACACTGAAGCTTTCTTT.

The table lists this clonotype with many counts. V gene TRBV6-4 combines with J gene TRBJ2-3; tentative D call: TRBD1 (5 bases). This CDR3 is built from 14 residues. CDR1 is MRHNA, CDR2 SNTAGT, per germline. The V end lost 0 bases, the J end lost 1 base, and 5 bases lay between the germline ends. Written as DNA, the CDR3 is TGTGCCAGCAGTGACTCACAGGGCACAGATACGCAGTATTTT. It is translated as CASSDSQGTDTQYF.

In this sample, this clonotype turned up many times. The chain joins TRBV7-2 to TRBJ2-1; D not certain. The CDR3 runs 13 residues. The ends were cut back, 5 bases at V and 8 bases at J, with 13 bases in the middle. Germline V lookup: CDR1 SGHTA, CDR2 FQGNSA. This chain's CDR3 is CASSPHMNDEQFF. DNA for the CDR3: TGTGCCAGCAGCCCACACATGAACGATGAGCAGTTCTTC.

This clonotype turned up a few times. A much larger clone lies one base from this, so it may be a read error. The chain combines TRBV10-1 with TRBJ1-1, with D unresolved. V was trimmed by 4 bases and J by 0 bases, leaving 6 bases between them. CDR3 size: 13 residues. Germline V gene data show CDR1 as WNHNN and CDR2 as SYGVQD (reference sequence). The chain's CDR3 is CASSGNMNTEAFF. In nucleotides, the CDR3 is TGCGCCAGCAGTGGAAACATGAACACTGAAGCTTTCTTT.

This clonotype has ten or more counts. The chain recombines TRBV7-3 with TRBJ1-6; tentative D call: TRBD1 (5 bases). This CDR3 has 15 residues. Germline CDR1 is SGHTA and CDR2 is FQGTGA. Trimming pared 1 base from V and 10 bases from J, leaving 14 bases between. CDR3 nucleotide sequence: TGTGCCAGCAGCTTAAATGGAGGGAAGGGGTCACCCCTCCACTTT. Protein product: CASSLNGGKGSPLHF.

Ten or more counts support this clonotype. The chain recombines TRBV5-1 with TRBJ1-1, with D perhaps TRBD1 (5 bases). The CDR3 is 14 amino acids. CDR1 and CDR2 from the germline V gene are SGHRS and YFSETQ. Trimming shortened V by 4 bases and J by 1 base, and 11 bases separated the two germline ends. This CDR3 is CASSRAGQNTEAFF. CDR3 coding DNA: TGCGCCAGCAGCCGAGCCGGACAGAACACTGAAGCTTTCTTT.

This clonotype was observed at least ten times. This rearrangement joins TRBV5-1 to TRBJ2-3; 9 bases align to TRBD1. The V gene's germline CDR1 is SGHRS and CDR2 YFSETQ. The CDR3 has 15 amino acids. V shed 3 bases and J 2 bases; nucleotides not matched to a gene: 4. The CDR3 bases are TGCGCCAGCAGCTGGGGGACAGGGCACACAGATACGCAGTATTTT. As protein: CASSWGTGHTDTQYF.

This sequence joins TRBV27 and TRBJ2-7; 12 bases are shared with TRBD2. Per the germline V gene, CDR1 is MNHEY and CDR2 is SMNVEV (reference sequence). CDR3 size: 16 residues. Trimming cost V 5 bases and J 3 bases; bases outside gene matches: 8. The DNA for the CDR3 is TGTGCCAGCAGTCCGGGACTAGCGGGCCCACACTACGAGCAGTACTTC. It codes for CASSPGLAGPHYEQYF.

By share, this clonotype counts as medium-sized. This chain uses TRBV20-1 with TRBJ1-1; 7 bases are a match to TRBD1. CDR3 length: 14 amino acids. V was pared by 2 bases and J by 5 bases, with 8 bases of the junction left unmatched. CDR1 is DFQATT, CDR2 SNEGSKA, per germline (reference sequence). The chain's CDR3 is CSARLTGRETEAFF. The CDR3 DNA follows: TGCAGTGCTAGACTGACAGGGAGGGAGACTGAAGCTTTCTTT.

The sample holds many counts of this clonotype. This chain joins TRBV27 and TRBJ1-5; D may be TRBD1 (6 bases). Looked up from germline, CDR1 is MNHEY and CDR2 is SMNVEV (reference sequence). V lost 1 base and J lost 5, with 18 bases in between. The length of the CDR3 is 17 residues. The CDR3 here is CASSLLGSQGGDQPQHF. CDR3 in DNA: TGTGCCAGCAGTTTATTGGGCAGCCAAGGGGGAGATCAGCCCCAGCATTTT.

The table lists this clonotype with many counts. The chain uses TRBV5-1 and TRBJ1-2; TRBD1 matches 7 bases. Germline CDR1 is SGHRS and CDR2 is YFSETQ. CDR3 length equals 15 residues. Unmatched junction bases numbered 9, after V lost 4 bases and J lost 3 bases. The CDR3 loop reads CASSPQTGTDYGYTF. DNA for the CDR3: TGCGCCAGCAGCCCTCAGACCGGGACAGACTATGGCTACACCTTC.

This clonotype came up many times. This rearrangement joins TRBV18 to TRBJ2-7; 8 bases fit TRBD2. Trimming removed 4 bases from V and 1 base from J; junction bases left unmatched: 9. This CDR3 has 16 residues. Germline CDR1 is KGHSH and CDR2 is LQKENI. The CDR3 sequence: CASSLHGGGTSYEQYF. The CDR3, as DNA: TGTGCCAGCTCACTACACGGGGGGGGCACTTCCTACGAGCAGTACTTC.

This clonotype was picked up a small number of times. A much larger clone sits a single nucleotide away, making a read error possible. This chain uses TRBV6-6 with TRBJ2-6; D is perhaps TRBD1 or TRBD2 (5 bases each). CDR1 and CDR2 from the germline V gene are MNHNY and SVGAGI (reference sequence). The CDR3 has 15 amino acids. In DNA form, the CDR3 reads TGTGCCAGCAGCTCCGGATTGCCCGGGGCCAAAGTCCTGACTTTC. Translation: CASSSGLPGAKVLTF.